The 18 T cell receptor beta chains below come from one sample, sequenced in a study. Each CDR3 protein gets one entry after TCRdb re-called the RT-PCR reads with MiXCR. The sample holds around 700,000 distinct CDR3 sequences, more than 13% seen once. The material sequenced was memory CD4+ T cells from blood. These receptors were taken from a female donor in good health, serving as a healthy control.

This clonotype was picked up many times. The chain uses TRBV6-5 and TRBJ2-6; D not resolved. The CDR3 consists of 17 residues. Germline V gives CDR1 MNHEY, CDR2 SVGAGI. With 8 bases removed from V and 0 bases from J, the gap between germline ends came to 17 bases. The CDR3 region has the DNA TGTGCCAGCGCGGTATACGGAGCCAGCTCTGGGGCCAACGTCCTGACTTTC. The encoded protein is CASAVYGASSGANVLTF.

The V gene is TRBV28, the J gene TRBJ2-5, with D perhaps matching TRBD1 (7 bases). Trimming removed 7 bases at V and 3 bases at J, with 12 bases between. Germline CDR1 reads MDHEN; CDR2 reads SYDVKM. This CDR3 spans 13 amino acids. The CDR3 sequence: CASTEGTEETQYF. The CDR3 DNA reads as TGTGCCAGCACGGAGGGGACAGAAGAGACCCAGTACTTC.

Here the CDR3 reads CASKQSGTGDSPLHF. CDR3 DNA sequence: TGTGCCAGTAAGCAGTCCGGGACAGGGGACTCACCCCTCCACTTT. The V and J genes are TRBV19 and TRBJ1-6; 10 bases agree with TRBD1. The CDR3 spans 15 residues. Germline assignment: CDR1 LNHDA and CDR2 SQIVND (reference sequence). V lost 7 bases and J lost 10; bases outside the gene matches: 10.

This clonotype has a count of ten or more. The chain has TRBV6-1 and TRBJ2-7; D ambiguous. Germline lookup yields CDR1 MNHNS and CDR2 SASEGT. V was clipped by 3 bases and J by 3 bases, with 3 bases between them. CDR3 size: 11 residues. The CDR3 sequence: CASSEGYEQYF. The CDR3 region has the DNA TGTGCCAGCAGTGAGGGCTACGAGCAGTACTTC.

The sample holds a few counts of this clonotype. The J gene is TRBJ1-4, the V gene TRBV9; D is perhaps TRBD1 (5 bases). The CDR3 loop spans 21 amino acids. With 4 bases removed from V and 6 bases from J, the gap between germline ends came to 34 bases. CDR1 is SGDLS and CDR2 is YYNGEE in the germline V gene. The CDR3 protein is CASSTFRGRSRRRYRDEKLFF. The CDR3 region has the DNA TGTGCCAGCAGCACCTTCCGGGGACGGAGCCGGAGGAGGTATCGAGATGAAAAACTGTTTTTT.

In this sample, this clonotype turned up a few times. The chain carries TRBV28 and TRBJ1-2; 7 bases align to TRBD1. The CDR3 has 14 residues. The J segment lost 4 bases and the V segment lost 4 bases, leaving 6 bases of the junction unmatched. Germline CDR1 MDHEN, CDR2 SYDVKM. The CDR3 protein is CASSYLDRVYGYTF. CDR3 DNA sequence: TGTGCCAGCAGTTACCTCGACAGGGTCTATGGCTACACCTTC.

In this sample, this clonotype turned up many times. The chain joins TRBV12-3 or TRBV12-4 to TRBJ1-6, with unresolved D. The CDR3 loop spans 13 amino acids. V was trimmed by 6 bases and J by 10 bases, leaving 13 bases between them. The CDR3 protein is CASSRLGLSPLHF. DNA of the CDR3: TGTGCCAGCAGCCGCTTGGGTTTGTCACCCCTCCACTTT.

This clonotype was detected only a few times. J is TRBJ1-1 and V is TRBV7-9, with a weak D call TRBD1 (5 bases). The V and J ends lost 1 base and 6 bases respectively, with 6 bases between them. From germline, CDR1 is SEHNR and CDR2 FQNEAQ (reference sequence). The CDR3 has 12 residues. The CDR3 DNA follows: TGTGCCAGCAGCTTAGGGGGACCTGAAGCTTTCTTT. It encodes CASSLGGPEAFF.

This clonotype was recorded many times. This chain links TRBV20-1 with TRBJ1-2; the D gene is possibly TRBD1 (6 bases). The V gene's germline CDR1 is DFQATT and CDR2 SNEGSKA (reference sequence). The V end was cut by 4 bases, the J end by 8 bases, with 17 bases between. The CDR3 consists of 13 residues. CDR3 coding DNA: TGCAGTGCTACCTCCTCGGGGGACAAGGGCTACACCTTC. Its translation is CSATSSGDKGYTF.

This chain connects TRBV20-1 to TRBJ1-3, with D hard to call. Germline V gives CDR1 DFQATT, CDR2 SNEGSKA (reference sequence). V was clipped by 6 bases and J by 4 bases, with 13 bases between them. This CDR3 has 13 amino acids. This CDR3 is CSARRPEGNTIYF. The CDR3, as DNA: TGCAGTGCCCGAAGACCCGAAGGAAACACCATATATTTT.

This clonotype was picked up many times. This sequence joins TRBV20-1 and TRBJ2-3, with D unclear. Germline CDR1 reads DFQATT; CDR2 reads SNEGSKA (reference sequence). V lost 5 bases, J lost 1 base, and 16 bases lay in between. This CDR3 is 15 amino acids long. The CDR3 nucleotides read TGCAGTGCTCTCCCCCAAGTTCCCCGCACAGATACGCAGTATTTT. As protein: CSALPQVPRTDTQYF.

A single count supports this clonotype. Here the CDR3 reads CASSPRKQPLGQFF. The CDR3 DNA follows: TGTGCCAGCAGTCCACGCAAACAACCTCTGGGGCAGTTCTTC. The chain combines TRBV28 with TRBJ2-1, with D unresolved. From germline, CDR1 is MDHEN and CDR2 SYDVKM. The length of the CDR3 is 14 residues. V gave up 5 bases and J gave up 12 bases, with 20 bases separating them.

The J gene is TRBJ2-2, the V gene TRBV4-2, with D tentatively TRBD1 (5 bases). Trimming stripped 1 base from V and 0 bases from J, with 9 bases between. CDR3 length: 16 residues. The germline V gene has CDR1 LGHNA and CDR2 YNFKEQ. The CDR3 reads CASSQGKGTNTGELFF. CDR3 nucleotide sequence: TGTGCCAGCAGCCAAGGGAAGGGGACGAACACCGGGGAGCTGTTTTTT.

This clonotype was counted a few times. The J gene is TRBJ2-7, the V gene TRBV28; 9 nucleotides line up with TRBD1. Germline lookup yields CDR1 MDHEN and CDR2 SYDVKM. The CDR3 is 15 amino acids. Trimming cost V 2 bases and J 2 bases; bases outside gene matches: 4. CDR3 nucleotide sequence: TGTGCCAGCAGTTTAATCGGGACAGGGACCTACGAGCAGTACTTC. Protein sequence: CASSLIGTGTYEQYF.

The gene calls are TRBV7-2 and TRBJ1-1; D ambiguous. The CDR3 runs to 13 residues. Germline V CDR1 and CDR2: SGHTA, FQGNSA. Trimming pared 4 bases from V and 3 bases from J, leaving 9 bases between. The CDR3 bases are TGTGCCAGCAGCTCGAGGACGGACACTGAAGCTTTCTTT. Translation: CASSSRTDTEAFF.

This clonotype turned up a few times. This chain uses TRBV5-1 with TRBJ2-1; D remains unclear. CDR3 length: 15 amino acids. Germline-derived CDR1 and CDR2 are SGHRS and YFSETQ. V dropped 0 bases and J dropped 4 bases, with 11 bases sitting between them. The CDR3 bases are TGCGCCAGCAGCTTGGAAAACAGTCTATACAATGAGCAGTTCTTC. It codes for CASSLENSLYNEQFF.

CDR3 loop: CASRSQAGKLFF. The CDR3 bases are TGTGCCAGCAGGAGCCAGGCCGGAAAACTGTTTTTT. The chain joins TRBV6-2 or TRBV6-3 to TRBJ1-4; D remains ambiguous. Germline-derived CDR1 and CDR2 are MNHEY and SVGEGT. CDR3 length: 12 amino acids. With 6 bases removed from V and 10 bases from J, the gap between germline ends came to 12 bases.

This CDR3 reads CASSQDLGTNEKLFF. CDR3 coding DNA: TGTGCCAGCAGTCAAGACCTTGGGACTAATGAAAAACTGTTTTTT. The rearrangement joins TRBV5-5 to TRBJ1-4; D gene unclear. Germline loops: CDR1 SGHKS, CDR2 YYEKEE (reference sequence). The CDR3 length is 15 residues. V shed 5 bases and J shed 2 bases, with 13 bases lying between them.